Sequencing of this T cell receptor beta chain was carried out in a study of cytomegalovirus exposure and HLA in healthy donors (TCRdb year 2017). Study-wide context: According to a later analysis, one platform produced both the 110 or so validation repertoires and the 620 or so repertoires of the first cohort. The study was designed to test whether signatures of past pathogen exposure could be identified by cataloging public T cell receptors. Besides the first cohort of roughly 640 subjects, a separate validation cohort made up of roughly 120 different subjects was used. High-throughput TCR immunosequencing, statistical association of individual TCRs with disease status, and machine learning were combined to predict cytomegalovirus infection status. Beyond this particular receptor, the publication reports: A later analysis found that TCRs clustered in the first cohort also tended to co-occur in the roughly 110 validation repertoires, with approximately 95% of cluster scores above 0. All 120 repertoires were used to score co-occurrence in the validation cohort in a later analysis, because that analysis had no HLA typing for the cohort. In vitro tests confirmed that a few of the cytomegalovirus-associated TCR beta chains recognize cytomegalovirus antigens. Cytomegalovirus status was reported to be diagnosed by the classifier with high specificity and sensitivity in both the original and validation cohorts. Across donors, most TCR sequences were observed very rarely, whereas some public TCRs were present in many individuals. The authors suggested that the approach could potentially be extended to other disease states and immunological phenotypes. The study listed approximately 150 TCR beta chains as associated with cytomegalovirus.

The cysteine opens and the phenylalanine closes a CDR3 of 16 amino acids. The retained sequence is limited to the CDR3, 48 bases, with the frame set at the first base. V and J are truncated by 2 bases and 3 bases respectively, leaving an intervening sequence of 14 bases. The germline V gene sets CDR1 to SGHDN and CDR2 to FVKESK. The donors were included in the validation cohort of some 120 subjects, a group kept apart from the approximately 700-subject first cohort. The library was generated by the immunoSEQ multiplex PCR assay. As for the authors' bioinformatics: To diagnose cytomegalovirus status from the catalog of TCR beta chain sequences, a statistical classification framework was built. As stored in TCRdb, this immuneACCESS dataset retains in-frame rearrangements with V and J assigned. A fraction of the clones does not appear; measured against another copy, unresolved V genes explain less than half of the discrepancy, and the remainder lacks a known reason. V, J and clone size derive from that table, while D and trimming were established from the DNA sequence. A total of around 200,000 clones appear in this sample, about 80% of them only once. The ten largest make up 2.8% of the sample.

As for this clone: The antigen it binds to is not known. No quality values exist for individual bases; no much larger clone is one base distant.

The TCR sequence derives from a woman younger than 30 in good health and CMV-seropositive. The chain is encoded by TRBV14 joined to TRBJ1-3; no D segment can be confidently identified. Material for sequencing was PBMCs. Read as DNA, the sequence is TGTGCCAGCAGCCAAAACTTTCGGCTAGATGGAAACACCATATATTTT. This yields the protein CASSQNFRLDGNTIYF.